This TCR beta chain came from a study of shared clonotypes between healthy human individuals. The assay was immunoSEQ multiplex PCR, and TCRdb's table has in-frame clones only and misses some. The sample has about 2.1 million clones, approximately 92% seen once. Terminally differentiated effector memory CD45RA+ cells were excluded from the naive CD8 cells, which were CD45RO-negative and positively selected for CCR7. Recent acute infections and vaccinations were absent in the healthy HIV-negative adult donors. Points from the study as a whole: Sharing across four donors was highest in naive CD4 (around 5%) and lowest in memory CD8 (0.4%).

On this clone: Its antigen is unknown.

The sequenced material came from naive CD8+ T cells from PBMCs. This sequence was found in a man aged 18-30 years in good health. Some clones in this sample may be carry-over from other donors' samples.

CDR3 coding DNA: TGTGCCAGCAGCGCCCTAGCGGGTGGCACTAATGAAAAACTGTTTTTT. This encodes CASSALAGGTNEKLFF. The chain employs TRBV7-6 and TRBJ1-4; unclear D gene. Germline CDR1 reads SGHVS; CDR2 reads FNYEAQ. This CDR3 is built from 16 residues. Trimming pared 5 bases from V and 2 bases from J, leaving 15 bases between.